The 11 T cell receptor beta chains in this list originate from one sample, sequenced in a study of cytomegalovirus exposure and HLA in healthy donors. Both 60 Vbeta primers and 13 Jbeta primers went into the PCR. The table came from immunoSEQ multiplex PCR; TCRdb's copy has only in-frame clones and leaves some out. There are under 150,000 clones in the sample; around a tenth occur only once, and approximately 2% lies in the top ten. The sequenced sample was PBMCs. The receptors here all came from a male donor in good health and CMV-seronegative.

V is TRBV29-1 and J is TRBJ2-5; 8 bases align to TRBD1. This CDR3 is built from 14 residues. The germline CDR1 and CDR2 sequences are SQVTM and ANQGSEA. J gave up 2 bases and V 6 bases, and 8 bases lay outside the gene matches. CDR3 sequence reads: CSVDGTGAQETQYF. Written as DNA, the CDR3 is TGCAGCGTCGATGGGACAGGAGCTCAAGAGACCCAGTACTTC.

This clone was counted only a few times. The chain employs TRBV25-1 and TRBJ2-7; D is perhaps TRBD1 (5 bases). Germline V gene sequence: CDR1 MGHDK, CDR2 SYGVNS. The CDR3 is 13 amino acids. V was clipped by 6 bases and J by 5 bases, with 14 bases between them. CDR3 loop: CASRGVLDDEQYF. As DNA, the CDR3 is TGTGCCAGCAGAGGGGTCCTAGATGACGAGCAGTACTTC.

This clone was picked up a small number of times. The chain couples TRBV29-1 to TRBJ2-6; no clear D. This CDR3 is built from 12 residues. V lost 5 bases, J lost 3 bases, and 5 bases lay in between. Germline lookup yields CDR1 SQVTM and CDR2 ANQGSEA. The CDR3 reads CSVQDGANVLTF. CDR3 coding DNA: TGCAGCGTTCAGGATGGGGCCAACGTCCTGACTTTC.

This clone occurred a few times. The gene calls are TRBV7-2 and TRBJ2-1; D is ambiguous. V lost 3 bases and J lost 4, with 13 bases in between. This CDR3 is 15 amino acids long. Germline V gives CDR1 SGHTA, CDR2 FQGNSA. The DNA of the CDR3 is TGTGCCAGCAGCTTCATCGGTCTAGTTTACAATGAGCAGTTCTTC. This translates into CASSFIGLVYNEQFF. The whole variable domain, filled in from reference TRBV7-2 and TRBJ2-1, reads GAGVSQSPSNKVTEKGKDVELRCDPISGHTALYWYRQSLGQGLEFLIYFQGNSAPDKSGLPSDRFSAERTGGSVSTLTIQRTQQEDSAVYLCASSFIGLVYNEQFFGPGTRLTVL.

This clone was counted between two and nine times. The chain uses TRBV6-1 and TRBJ1-5, with D perhaps matching TRBD1 (5 bases). V lost 0 bases to trimming and J lost 5 bases, with 8 bases between them. CDR1 and CDR2 from the germline V gene are MNHNS and SASEGT. CDR3 length: 14 residues. CDR3 sequence reads: CASSEALGDQPQHF. CDR3 sequence (DNA): TGTGCCAGCAGTGAAGCGTTAGGGGATCAGCCCCAGCATTTT.

This clone appeared a few times. The chain combines TRBV18 with TRBJ2-5; 7 nucleotides line up with TRBD2. Germline trimming cut 0 bases from V and 1 base from J; bases unmatched to any gene: 8. Per germline, CDR1 KGHSH and CDR2 LQKENI. The CDR3 extends over 17 amino acids. In DNA, the CDR3 is TGTGCCAGCTCACCACCGAGGGCAGCGGGGCCCCAAGAGACCCAGTACTTC. Protein sequence: CASSPPRAAGPQETQYF. Supplemented by reference TRBV18 and TRBJ2-5, the full variable domain reads NAGVMQNPRHLVRRRGQEARLRCSPMKGHSHVYWYRQLPEEGLKFMVYLQKENIIDESGMPKERFSAEFPKEGPSILRIQQVVRGDSAAYFCASSPPRAAGPQETQYFGPGTRLLVL.

The sample holds a few counts of this clone. The genes are TRBV7-2 and TRBJ2-5; D is unclear. V was shortened by 5 bases and J by 0 bases, with 10 bases between the two germline ends. The CDR3 totals 14 residues. Germline V CDR1 and CDR2: SGHTA, FQGNSA. The CDR3 loop reads CASSPFADQETQYF. The CDR3 DNA reads as TGTGCCAGCAGCCCCTTTGCAGACCAAGAGACCCAGTACTTC.

The chain uses TRBV7-3 and TRBJ2-3; TRBD1 aligns across 7 bases. V lost 3 bases, J lost 4 bases, and 10 bases stayed unmatched. Germline values: CDR1 SGHTA, CDR2 FQGTGA. CDR3 size: 16 residues. The CDR3 region has the DNA TGTGCCAGCAGCTTGGGATTTACAGGGGATTCAGATACGCAGTATTTT. Translated, it gives CASSLGFTGDSDTQYF. Full variable domain (outside the CDR3, taken from reference TRBV7-3 and TRBJ2-3): GAGVSQTPSNKVTEKGKYVELRCDPISGHTALYWYRQSLGQGPEFLIYFQGTGAADDSGLPNDRFFAVRPEGSVSTLKIQRTERGDSAVYLCASSLGFTGDSDTQYFGPGTRLTVL.

This rearrangement joins TRBV7-9 to TRBJ2-1; D call uncertain. The V end was cut by 1 base, the J end by 4 bases, with 8 bases between. Germline CDR1 is SEHNR and CDR2 is FQNEAQ (reference sequence). The CDR3 extends over 14 amino acids. The CDR3 here is CASSLGSVYNEQFF. CDR3 nucleotides: TGTGCCAGCAGCTTAGGGTCGGTATACAATGAGCAGTTCTTC.

In its sample, this clone was seen a few times. The chain joins TRBV6-6 to TRBJ2-2; 9 nucleotides line up with TRBD2. In germline, CDR1 is MNHNY, CDR2 SVGAGI (reference sequence). This CDR3 is 15 amino acids long. V shed 5 bases, J shed 5 bases, and the junction held 6 bases outside the gene matches. CDR3 in amino acids: CASSTLAGTTGELFF. CDR3 DNA: TGTGCCAGCAGTACCCTAGCGGGAACGACCGGGGAGCTGTTTTTT.

The table lists this clone with a few counts. The chain employs TRBV5-6 and TRBJ2-5, with 9 bases aligning to TRBD2. The CDR3 loop spans 14 amino acids. Per germline, CDR1 SGHDT and CDR2 YYEEEE. V was pared by 1 base and J by 11 bases, with 9 bases of the junction left unmatched. CDR3 coding DNA: TGTGCCAGCAGCTTGTGGGGACTAGCATGGGAGCAGTACTTC. This encodes CASSLWGLAWEQYF.